This T cell receptor (beta chain) was profiled in a study of T cells in Graves' hyperthyroidism and ophthalmopathy. About the study: Blood was drawn when the patient was first diagnosed and still untreated.

Researchers took RNA transcripts and amplified the TCR beta CDR3 regions from them. RT-PCR in the first round (using the HTBI primer set) targeted the TCR CDR3. One entry per CDR3 protein, called by TCRdb with MiXCR from the multiplex PCR reads. This sample carries hundreds of thousands of distinct CDR3 sequences, approximately 40% of them seen once, and the ten largest clones take approximately 8.7%. With regard to this clonotype: This sequence may be a read error, since a much larger clone differs from it by one base.

Among the patients, aged 18 to 65, hyperthyroidism was newly diagnosed and had lasted under 2 months. It was uncontrolled infection, other autoimmune disease, pregnancy or lactation that excluded patients. The CDR3 sequence is 14 residues long. V lost 5 bases to trimming and J lost 3 bases, with 11 bases between them. Germline-derived CDR1 and CDR2 are SGHVS and FNYEAQ. The J gene is TRBJ1-5, the V gene TRBV7-6; D uncertain. This TCR was recovered from a young man with Graves' hyperthyroidism. The sample consisted of blood. The CDR3 DNA is TGTGCCAGCAGCAGTAGTAACGCCAATCAGCCCCAGCATTTT. This encodes CASSSSNANQPQHF.